Each of the 3 T cell receptor beta chains below was sequenced from the same sample in a study of Ad26.COV2.S vaccination and SARS-CoV-2 variants. Profiling relied on immunoSEQ multiplex PCR, and the TCRdb table lists in-frame clones only, not all of them. The sample carries some 480,000 clones, around 88% recorded once. Specified treatment: about 20 received Ad26.COV2.S at low or high dose, single or two shots; 5 received placebo; per-sample allocation not given. Day 63 after the first vaccine or placebo injection was the time point for sampling. The sample was peripheral blood, taken in a trial of Ad26.COV2.S vaccine versus placebo. These receptor sequences come from a person aged 18-65 years who received the Ad26.COV2.S COVID-19 vaccine or a placebo.

With respect to this clone: This same CDR3 is encoded by further DNA sequences in the sample. This chain connects TRBV5-1 to TRBJ1-2; 8 nucleotides align to TRBD1. The CDR3 extends over 14 amino acids. After removal of 2 bases from V and 7 bases from J, the junction contained 7 bases not matched to a gene. CDR1 and CDR2 (germline): SGHRS, YFSETQ. The CDR3: CASSLLGQGSGYTF. The CDR3 nucleotides read TGCGCCAGCAGCTTACTCGGACAGGGTAGTGGCTACACCTTC.

The chain has TRBV2 and TRBJ1-1, with no clear D. The V end was cut by 2 bases, the J end by 1 base, with 8 bases between. CDR1 and CDR2 from the germline V gene are SNHLY and FYNNEI. The CDR3 is 14 amino acids. CDR3: CASSENPGNTEAFF. CDR3 in DNA: TGTGCCAGCAGTGAAAATCCCGGGAACACTGAAGCTTTCTTT.

DNA of the CDR3: TGCAGTGCTAGTCCTAGCGCAGAGACCCAGTACTTC. It translates to CSASPSAETQYF. The rearrangement links TRBV20-1 to TRBJ2-5, with D possibly being TRBD2 (6 bases). Germline V gene lookup returns CDR1 DFQATT and CDR2 SNEGSKA (reference sequence). The CDR3 extends over 12 amino acids. Trimming removed 3 bases from V and 4 bases from J, with 9 bases in between.